Only one count was recorded for the clone carrying this T cell receptor (beta chain). Its target is unknown. At one end, the junction sequence differs from germline, possibly due to a read error. The germline V gene has CDR1 KGHSH and CDR2 LQKENI. The CDR3 spans 15 residues. PCR involved 60 Vbeta and 13 Jbeta primers. TCRdb's table, derived via immunoSEQ multiplex PCR, lists solely in-frame clones and lacks some. The profile shows about 150,000 clones, roughly 87% of them singletons. These data come from a study of cytomegalovirus exposure and HLA in healthy donors. Study-level results: The investigators catalogued 164 TCR beta chains as cytomegalovirus-associated. In a later analysis, specific HLA alleles were associated with 16,000 or so TCR beta sequences at a 0.05 false discovery rate.

The TCR sequence derives from a man under 40 in good health and CMV-seropositive. Sequencing was done on a sample of PBMCs. The genes are TRBV18 and TRBJ1-6, with D tentatively TRBD1 (5 bases). CDR3 residues: CASSPSEGGDSPLHF. The CDR3 nucleotides read TGTGCCAGCTCACCATCGGAGGGAGGGGATTCACCTCTCCACTTT.